This T cell receptor (beta chain) was sequenced for a study of blood T cell repertoires in COVID-19 (dated by TCRdb to 2020 to 2022). Broadly, across the study: Samples covering the acute and convalescent phases of COVID-19 were provided by collaborators in the United States, Italy and Spain. The prospective study material was composed of cDNA or gDNA derived from T cells, B-cell-depleted T cells, or PBMCs. Subjects who had been exposed to COVID-19, were actively infected with it, or had recovered from it provided the deeply sampled blood TCRbeta repertoires that made up the dataset. The repertoires were made available in a free public database intended to serve as a resource for research on the immune response to SARS-CoV-2. Samples were obtained from the ongoing ImmuneRACE study (first 160 participants) and from 1,200 or so subjects provided by 6 global collaborators. The sample metadata nearly always contained a de-identified subject ID, COVID-19 status, age in years and sex. Where available, HLA class I and class II types were taken from metadata supplied by the sample provider and were not determined by assay-based typing. Broad study findings and their caveats: The amount of clinical and demographic metadata varied by source and participant and was provided uncurated.

Collaborating institutions collected whole blood in K2EDTA tubes following their own protocols. For TCRbeta analysis, collaborators shipped samples as frozen whole blood, isolated PBMCs, or DNA extracted from either of those sample types. TCRbeta CDR3 regions were amplified from genomic DNA using the immunoSEQ Assay, a bias-controlled multiplex PCR. For the original study's pipeline: The number of nucleated cells in each sample was estimated by amplification of reference gene primers within the assay. To quantify the absolute abundance of each unique TCRbeta CDR3 rearrangement, sequence reads were collapsed and filtered. For each sample, productive Simpson clonality was calculated by taking the square root of Simpson's diversity index across productive rearrangements. TCRdb provides this immuneACCESS table in a form limited to in-frame rearrangements. Some clones are lacking; in checked studies, under half of them reflect an unresolved V gene, and why the rest are absent is not known. Clonal size and the V and J genes are those of that table, whereas D and trimming came from the DNA. A total of tens of thousands of clones appear in this sample, roughly 88% of them only once. In total, the top ten clones hold 6.4% of the sample.

The cysteine opens and the phenylalanine closes a CDR3 of 17 amino acids. Just the 51-base CDR3 DNA is kept, in frame starting at base 1. CDR1 and CDR2 were assigned from the germline V gene (reference sequence) as WNHNN and SYGVQD. V is reduced by 2 bases and J by 0 bases, leaving a spacing of 11 bases between them. Comments on this clone: Its antigen has not been determined. Per-base qualities were not stored, and no clone one base away is much larger.

The sequence is built from TRBV10-1 and TRBJ1-6; no D gene can be assigned with confidence. Material for sequencing was peripheral blood. The receptor was derived from a woman aged 65 to 85 with acute or convalescent COVID-19. The DNA sequence is as follows: TGCGCCAGCAGTGAGAAACCCGAGAGCTCCTATAATTCACCCCTCCACTTT. Protein translation: CASSEKPESSYNSPLHF.